This T cell receptor (beta chain) came from a study of cytomegalovirus exposure and HLA in healthy donors. Study background: Early release data held some 79 million unique TCRs from HLA-typed donors. Study conclusions and caveats: Rare TCR sequences dominated, though some public TCRs recurred in many donors. Highly shared sequence variants in one cluster were likely a sequencing artifact. In a later analysis, most CMV-associated TCR beta chains appeared HLA-restricted.

Worth noting for this clone: What it binds is unknown.

Germline loops: CDR1 MNHNS, CDR2 SASEGT. The CDR3 spans 14 residues. Trimming cost V 6 bases and J 0 bases; bases outside gene matches: 2. The PCR employed 60 Vbeta primers together with 13 Jbeta primers. Measured with immunoSEQ multiplex PCR; TCRdb has only the in-frame clones, and not every one. The table records 130,000 to 150,000 clones, about three quarters of them present only once. Sequencing used PBMCs. This sequence joins TRBV6-1 and TRBJ2-7; 10 nucleotides line up with TRBD1. The TCR sequence derives from a man aged 35-49 years in good health and CMV-seropositive. The CDR3 region is CASSRDRGSYEQYF. In DNA, the CDR3 is TGTGCCAGCAGCCGGGACAGGGGCTCCTACGAGCAGTACTTC.